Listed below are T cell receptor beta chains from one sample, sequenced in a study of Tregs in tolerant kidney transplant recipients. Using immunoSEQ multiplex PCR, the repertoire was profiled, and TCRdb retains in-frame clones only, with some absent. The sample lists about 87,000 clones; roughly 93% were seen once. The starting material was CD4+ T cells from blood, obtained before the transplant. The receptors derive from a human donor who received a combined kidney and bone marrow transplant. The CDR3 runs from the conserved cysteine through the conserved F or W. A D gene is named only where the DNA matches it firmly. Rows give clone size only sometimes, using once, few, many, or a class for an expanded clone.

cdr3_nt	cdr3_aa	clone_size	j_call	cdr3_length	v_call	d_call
TGTGCCAGCAGCTCAGGACTAGCGGGAGTGGGCAACGACGAGCAGTACTTC	CASSSGLAGVGNDEQYF	-	TRBJ2-7	17	TRBV16	TRBD2
TGTGCCAGCAGTTTACACCTTAGGCAAAAAGGGGGTATCGATACGCAGTATTTT	CASSLHLRQKGGIDTQYF	-	TRBJ2-3	18	TRBV28	-
TGTGCCAGCAATCGGGACACCCATCGCGGTGAAAAACTGTTTTTT	CASNRDTHRGEKLFF	-	TRBJ1-4	15	TRBV28	-
TGTGCCAGCAGTGAAGGCACTAAACTGCCCCAGCATTTT	CASSEGTKLPQHF	-	TRBJ1-5	13	TRBV6-1	-
TGTGCCACCTCAGGAGGGATATCCTACGAGCAGTACTTC	CATSGGISYEQYF	-	TRBJ2-7	13	TRBV6-5	-
TGTGCCAGTACCCGACTGACAGGGGGCGGTCGGAACATTCAGTACTTC	CASTRLTGGGRNIQYF	-	TRBJ2-4	16	TRBV19	TRBD1
TGTGCCAGCAGTTACCTGGGGGGTTCACCCCTCCACTTT	CASSYLGGSPLHF	once	TRBJ1-6	13	TRBV6-5	-
TGCAGCGTTGAAGGGGGACAGGGGGCGAATGAGCAGTTCTTC	CSVEGGQGANEQFF	-	TRBJ2-1	14	TRBV29-1	TRBD1
TGTGCCAGCAGCTTAGTTGTACAGGTGGGGGCTTTCTTT	CASSLVVQVGAFF	-	TRBJ1-1	13	TRBV7-8	-
TGTGCCACCAGCAGAGATAGGTGGGCAGGGAGGGCCGGGGAGCTGTTTTTT	CATSRDRWAGRAGELFF	-	TRBJ2-2	17	TRBV15	TRBD2
TGTGCCAGCAGTGAAAGAACTAGCGGATCCTACAATGAGCAGTTCTTC	CASSERTSGSYNEQFF	-	TRBJ2-1	16	TRBV6-1	TRBD2
TGCGCCAGCAGCCAAGTAATGACCGGGGAGCTGTTTTTT	CASSQVMTGELFF	-	TRBJ2-2	13	TRBV4-1	-
TGTGCCAGCAGCCAAGACCTAGGAGAATATGGAAACACCATATATTTT	CASSQDLGEYGNTIYF	once	TRBJ1-3	16	TRBV4-2	-
TGTGCCAGCTCACGCAGGGAGGGAGAGACCCAGTACTTC	CASSRREGETQYF	-	TRBJ2-5	13	TRBV18	TRBD2
TGTGCCAGCAGTTACTCGGCCAGGGGAAGGGACGAGCAGTACTTC	CASSYSARGRDEQYF	-	TRBJ2-7	15	TRBV6-5	-
TGTGCCAGCAGCCTACCCGGGACTAGCAGGAACAATGAGCAGTTCTTC	CASSLPGTSRNNEQFF	once	TRBJ2-1	16	TRBV5-4	TRBD2
TGTGCCAGCAGCCAAGGGCCGACAGGGGGCGAGCAGTACTTC	CASSQGPTGGEQYF	-	TRBJ2-7	14	TRBV4-2	TRBD1
TGTGCCAGCAGCCCCGCTCGGGAAGCTTTCTTT	CASSPAREAFF	-	TRBJ1-1	11	TRBV7-9	-
TGTGCCAGCAGTGAATTTAGCGGGGCAGGGACCGGGGAGCTGTTTTTT	CASSEFSGAGTGELFF	-	TRBJ2-2	16	TRBV25-1	TRBD2
TGTGCCAGCAGCAAAAACCTGCGGGCCCCCGACCTATACAATGAGCAGTTCTTC	CASSKNLRAPDLYNEQFF	-	TRBJ2-1	18	TRBV21-1	-
TGTGCCAGCAGCTTCCAGAGGGAAGAGACCCAGTACTTC	CASSFQREETQYF	-	TRBJ2-5	13	TRBV7-2	-
TGTGCCAGCAGTAGGCAGGGGCACACCGGGGAGCTGTTTTTT	CASSRQGHTGELFF	-	TRBJ2-2	14	TRBV6-5	-
TGCAGCGTTGAATGGACTTCCGGCGGGACTGAAGCTTTCTTT	CSVEWTSGGTEAFF	-	TRBJ1-1	14	TRBV29-1	-
TGTGCCAGCAGCTGGGGGGCGGGGGCCTACGAGCAGTACTTC	CASSWGAGAYEQYF	-	TRBJ2-7	14	TRBV7-3	-
TGTGCCAGCAGTTTATACTTCGCTTTCTTT	CASSLYFAFF	-	TRBJ1-1	10	TRBV27	-
TGTGCCAGTAGTATAGCACTAGCGGGGGGGGAAGAGACCCAGTACTTC	CASSIALAGGEETQYF	-	TRBJ2-5	16	TRBV19	TRBD2
TGTGCCCTCGGGACAGGGAATTCCCCCCTCCACTTT	CALGTGNSPLHF	-	TRBJ1-6	12	TRBV2	TRBD1
TGTGCCAGCAGCTTGGTGGGGGGGGGCACAGATACGCAGTATTTT	CASSLVGGGTDTQYF	once	TRBJ2-3	15	TRBV5-6	TRBD2
TGCGCCAGCAGCTGGATGACTGTGACTGGGGCCAACGTCCTGACTTTC	CASSWMTVTGANVLTF	-	TRBJ2-6	16	TRBV5-1	-
TGTGCCAGCAGCTTCGGGACAGACTATGGCTACACCTTC	CASSFGTDYGYTF	-	TRBJ1-2	13	TRBV11-2	TRBD1
TGTGCCAGTAGTATATCGGGGATCGGTAATTCCCCCCTCCACTTT	CASSISGIGNSPLHF	-	TRBJ1-6	15	TRBV19	-
TGTGCCAGCAGCTTAGACCTCTCGGGACAGGGGAGCCAGCCCCAGCATTTT	CASSLDLSGQGSQPQHF	-	TRBJ1-5	17	TRBV11-2	TRBD1